Listed here are 6 T cell receptor beta chains from one sample, sequenced in a study of T cells expressing NK-cell markers. TCRdb re-called the 5' RACE reads and catalogs CDR3 proteins one per entry, DNA excluded. This repertoire comprises 400,000 to 500,000 distinct CDR3 sequences; its ten largest clones make up 7.3%. Sequencing input: blood T cells: a sorted CD56 or NKG2C T cell subset, CD4+ or CD8+ T cells, or bulk PBMC T cells (not recorded which). The receptors stem from a woman between 18 and 69 years old in good health.

This chain uses TRBV7-2 with TRBJ2-1; the TCRdb D gene call, TRBD2, has no DNA to confirm it. Per the germline V gene, CDR1 is SGHTA and CDR2 is FQGNSA. The CDR3 has 14 residues. CDR3 residues: CASSLGGRREGQFF.

The gene calls are TRBV28 and TRBJ1-2. Germline V CDR1 and CDR2: MDHEN, SYDVKM. There are 13 residues in the CDR3. CDR3 protein: CASSLWGPRGYTF.

The chain links TRBV18 to TRBJ2-3; the D gene TCRdb calls, TRBD1, cannot be checked with no DNA. Germline lookup yields CDR1 KGHSH and CDR2 LQKENI. This CDR3 is built from 14 residues. CDR3 sequence: CASSRLQGPDTQYF.

V usage is TRBV15 and J usage is TRBJ2-7. The CDR3 consists of 13 residues. The germline V gene has CDR1 LNHNV and CDR2 YYDKDF (reference sequence). The CDR3 reads CATSRDPNYEQYF.

This rearrangement joins TRBV18 to TRBJ2-1; the D call from TCRdb, TRBD2, cannot be confirmed without DNA. The CDR3 is 16 residues long. Per germline, CDR1 KGHSH and CDR2 LQKENI. This CDR3 reads CASSPPGSGRGNEQFF. Full variable domain (missing parts from reference TRBV18 and TRBJ2-1): NAGVMQNPRHLVRRRGQEARLRCSPMKGHSHVYWYRQLPEEGLKFMVYLQKENIIDESGMPKERFSAEFPKEGPSILRIQQVVRGDSAAYFCASSPPGSGRGNEQFFGPGTRLTVL.

The chain couples TRBV5-6 to TRBJ1-1; TCRdb names TRBD1, which stays unverified in the absence of DNA. The CDR3 spans 13 residues. Germline V lookup: CDR1 SGHDT, CDR2 YYEEEE. This CDR3 reads CASGTGPNTEAFF.